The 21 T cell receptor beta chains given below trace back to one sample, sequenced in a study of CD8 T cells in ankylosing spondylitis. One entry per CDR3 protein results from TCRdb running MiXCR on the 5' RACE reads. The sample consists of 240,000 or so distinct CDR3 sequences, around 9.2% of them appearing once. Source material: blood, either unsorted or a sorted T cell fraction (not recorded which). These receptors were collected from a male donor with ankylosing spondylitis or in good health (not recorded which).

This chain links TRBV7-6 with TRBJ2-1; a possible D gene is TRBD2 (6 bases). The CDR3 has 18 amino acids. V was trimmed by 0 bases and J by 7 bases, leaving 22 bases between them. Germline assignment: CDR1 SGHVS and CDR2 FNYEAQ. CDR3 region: CASSLAPLGGQLVNEQFF. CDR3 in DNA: TGTGCCAGCAGCTTAGCACCTTTGGGGGGTCAACTCGTAAATGAGCAGTTCTTC.

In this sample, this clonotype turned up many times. The CDR3 sequence is CSARGALAGVLGEQYF. The CDR3 DNA follows: TGCAGTGCTAGAGGTGCCCTAGCGGGAGTTCTTGGCGAGCAGTACTTC. The chain has TRBV20-1 and TRBJ2-7, with TRBD2 matching over 10 bases. The J segment lost 6 bases and the V segment lost 1 base, leaving 12 bases of the junction unmatched. Germline CDR1 DFQATT, CDR2 SNEGSKA (reference sequence). The CDR3 is made up of 16 amino acids.

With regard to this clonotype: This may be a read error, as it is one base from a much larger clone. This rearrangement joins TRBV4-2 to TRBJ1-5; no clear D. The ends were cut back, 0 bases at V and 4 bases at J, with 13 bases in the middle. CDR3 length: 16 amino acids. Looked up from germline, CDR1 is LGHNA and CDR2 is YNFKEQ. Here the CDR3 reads CASSQDLGLRNQPQHF. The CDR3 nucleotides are TGTGCCAGCAGCCAAGATCTGGGGTTAAGGAATCAGCCCCAGCATTTT.

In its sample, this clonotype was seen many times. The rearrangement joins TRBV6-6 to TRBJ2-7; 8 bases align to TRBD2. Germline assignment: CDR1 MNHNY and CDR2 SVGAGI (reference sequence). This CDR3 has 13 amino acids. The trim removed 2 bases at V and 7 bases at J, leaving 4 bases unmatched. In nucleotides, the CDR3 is TGTGCCAGCAGTTACGGGCCTAGCGGGGAGCAGTACTTC. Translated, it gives CASSYGPSGEQYF.

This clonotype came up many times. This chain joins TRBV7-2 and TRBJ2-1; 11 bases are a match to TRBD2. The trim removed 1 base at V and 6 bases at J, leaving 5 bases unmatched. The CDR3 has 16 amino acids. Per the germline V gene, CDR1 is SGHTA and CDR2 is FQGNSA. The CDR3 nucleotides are TGTGCCAGCAGCTTAGGGGGGACTAGCGGTATCAATGAGCAGTTCTTC. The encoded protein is CASSLGGTSGINEQFF.

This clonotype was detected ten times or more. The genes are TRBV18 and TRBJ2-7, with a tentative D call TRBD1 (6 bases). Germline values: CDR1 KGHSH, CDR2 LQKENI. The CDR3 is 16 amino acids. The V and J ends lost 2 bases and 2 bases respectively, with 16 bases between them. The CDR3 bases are TGTGCCAGCTCACCATCAGACAGGAGTCCCCCCTACGAGCAGTACTTC. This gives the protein CASSPSDRSPPYEQYF.

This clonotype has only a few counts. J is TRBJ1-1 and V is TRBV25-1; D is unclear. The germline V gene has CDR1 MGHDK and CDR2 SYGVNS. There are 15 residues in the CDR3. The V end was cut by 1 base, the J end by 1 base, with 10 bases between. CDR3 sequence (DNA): TGTGCCAGCAGTGAATCGGGTTCGGCGAACACTGAAGCTTTCTTT. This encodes CASSESGSANTEAFF.

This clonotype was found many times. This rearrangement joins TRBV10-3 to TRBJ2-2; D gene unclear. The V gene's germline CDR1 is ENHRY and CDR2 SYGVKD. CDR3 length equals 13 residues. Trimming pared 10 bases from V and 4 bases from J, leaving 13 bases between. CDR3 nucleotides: TGTGCCACATCTGGGGAACCCACCGGGGAGCTGTTTTTT. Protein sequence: CATSGEPTGELFF.

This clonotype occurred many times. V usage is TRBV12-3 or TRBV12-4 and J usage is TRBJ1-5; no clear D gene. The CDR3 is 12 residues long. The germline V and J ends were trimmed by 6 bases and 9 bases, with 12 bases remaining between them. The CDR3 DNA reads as TGTGCCAGCAGCTACCCCAAGTCGCCCCAGCATTTT. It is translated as CASSYPKSPQHF.

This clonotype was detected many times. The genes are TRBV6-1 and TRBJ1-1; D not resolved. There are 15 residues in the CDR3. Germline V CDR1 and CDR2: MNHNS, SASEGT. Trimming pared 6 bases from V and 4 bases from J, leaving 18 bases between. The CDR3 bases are TGTGCCAGCAGGGAACAAGGAGGGTTGGGCACTGAAGCTTTCTTT. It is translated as CASREQGGLGTEAFF.

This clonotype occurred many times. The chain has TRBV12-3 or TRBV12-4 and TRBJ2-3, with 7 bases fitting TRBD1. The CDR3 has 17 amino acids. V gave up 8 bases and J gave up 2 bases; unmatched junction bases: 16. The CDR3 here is CASLQRAGRGYTDTQYF. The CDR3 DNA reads TGTGCCAGCCTTCAAAGGGCCGGCAGGGGGTACACAGATACGCAGTATTTT.

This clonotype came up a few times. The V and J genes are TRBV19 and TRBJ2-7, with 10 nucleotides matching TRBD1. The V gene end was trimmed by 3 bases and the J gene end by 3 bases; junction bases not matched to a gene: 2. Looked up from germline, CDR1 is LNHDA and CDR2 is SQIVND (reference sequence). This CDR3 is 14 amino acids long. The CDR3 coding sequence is TGTGCCAGTAGTATCCGGACAGGGGGCTACGAGCAGTACTTC. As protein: CASSIRTGGYEQYF.

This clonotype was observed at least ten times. CDR3 bases: TGTGCCAGCAGCCCCAAGGGGGGGCGAGGTGAAAAACTGTTTTTT. Translating gives CASSPKGGRGEKLFF. The chain couples TRBV7-3 to TRBJ1-4, with TRBD1 as a possible D gene (6 bases). The CDR3 is 15 amino acids. V lost 5 bases and J 7 bases, leaving 17 bases between the germline ends. Germline assignment: CDR1 SGHTA and CDR2 FQGTGA.

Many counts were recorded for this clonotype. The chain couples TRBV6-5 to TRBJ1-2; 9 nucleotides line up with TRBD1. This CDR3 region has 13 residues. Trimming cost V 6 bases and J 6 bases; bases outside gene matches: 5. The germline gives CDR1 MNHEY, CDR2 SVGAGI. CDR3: CASRLGQGNGYTF. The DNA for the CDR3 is TGTGCCAGCAGATTAGGACAGGGGAATGGCTACACCTTC.

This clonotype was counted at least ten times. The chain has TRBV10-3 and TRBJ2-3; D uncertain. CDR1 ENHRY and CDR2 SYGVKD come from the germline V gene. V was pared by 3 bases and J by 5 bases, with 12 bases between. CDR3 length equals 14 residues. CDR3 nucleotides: TGTGCCATCAGTGACCTCGGGCAAGGAGATACGCAGTATTTT. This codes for CAISDLGQGDTQYF.

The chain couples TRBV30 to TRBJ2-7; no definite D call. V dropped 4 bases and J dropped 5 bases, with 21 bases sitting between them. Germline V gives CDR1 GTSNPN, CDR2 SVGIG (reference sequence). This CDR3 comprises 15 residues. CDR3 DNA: TGTGCCTGGAAGGCACGGTCACTATTCCCTGACGAGCAGTACTTC. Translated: CAWKARSLFPDEQYF.

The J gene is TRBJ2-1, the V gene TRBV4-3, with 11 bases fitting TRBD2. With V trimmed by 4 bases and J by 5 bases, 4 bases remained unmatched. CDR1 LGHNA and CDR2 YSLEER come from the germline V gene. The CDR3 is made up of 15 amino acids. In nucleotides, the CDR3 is TGCGCCAGCAGCCCGGGACTAGCGGACAACAATGAGCAGTTCTTC. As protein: CASSPGLADNNEQFF.

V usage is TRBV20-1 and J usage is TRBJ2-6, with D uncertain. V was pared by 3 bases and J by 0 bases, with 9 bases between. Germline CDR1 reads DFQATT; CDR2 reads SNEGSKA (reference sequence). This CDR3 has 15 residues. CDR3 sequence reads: CSARVGPSGANVLTF. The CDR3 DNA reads TGCAGTGCTAGGGTCGGACCCTCTGGGGCCAACGTCCTGACTTTC.

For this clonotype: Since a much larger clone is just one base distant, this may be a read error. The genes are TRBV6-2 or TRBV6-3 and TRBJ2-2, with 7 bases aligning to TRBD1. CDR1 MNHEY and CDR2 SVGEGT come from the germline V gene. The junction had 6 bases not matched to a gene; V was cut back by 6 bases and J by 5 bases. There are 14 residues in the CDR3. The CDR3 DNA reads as TGTGCCAGCAGCAGACAGGGTTGGACCGGGGAGCTGTTTTTT. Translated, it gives CASSRQGWTGELFF.

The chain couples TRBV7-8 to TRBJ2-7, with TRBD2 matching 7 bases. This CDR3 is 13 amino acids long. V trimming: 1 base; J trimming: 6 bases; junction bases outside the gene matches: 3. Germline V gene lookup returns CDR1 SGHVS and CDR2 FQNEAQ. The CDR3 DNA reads TGTGCCAGCAGCTTAGGGGACTACGCCGAGCAGTACTTC. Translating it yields CASSLGDYAEQYF. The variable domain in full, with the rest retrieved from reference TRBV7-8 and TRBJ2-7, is GAGVSQSPRYKVAKRGQDVALRCDPISGHVSLFWYQQALGQGPEFLTYFQNEAQLDKSGLPSDRFFAERPEGSVSTLKIQRTQQEDSAVYLCASSLGDYAEQYFGPGTRLTVT.

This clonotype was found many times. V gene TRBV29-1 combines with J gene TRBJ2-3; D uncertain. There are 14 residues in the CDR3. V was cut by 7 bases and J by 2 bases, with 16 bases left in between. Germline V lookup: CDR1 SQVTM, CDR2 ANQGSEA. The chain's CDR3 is CSASARGVTDTQYF. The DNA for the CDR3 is TGCAGCGCGTCGGCTAGAGGCGTCACAGATACGCAGTATTTT.